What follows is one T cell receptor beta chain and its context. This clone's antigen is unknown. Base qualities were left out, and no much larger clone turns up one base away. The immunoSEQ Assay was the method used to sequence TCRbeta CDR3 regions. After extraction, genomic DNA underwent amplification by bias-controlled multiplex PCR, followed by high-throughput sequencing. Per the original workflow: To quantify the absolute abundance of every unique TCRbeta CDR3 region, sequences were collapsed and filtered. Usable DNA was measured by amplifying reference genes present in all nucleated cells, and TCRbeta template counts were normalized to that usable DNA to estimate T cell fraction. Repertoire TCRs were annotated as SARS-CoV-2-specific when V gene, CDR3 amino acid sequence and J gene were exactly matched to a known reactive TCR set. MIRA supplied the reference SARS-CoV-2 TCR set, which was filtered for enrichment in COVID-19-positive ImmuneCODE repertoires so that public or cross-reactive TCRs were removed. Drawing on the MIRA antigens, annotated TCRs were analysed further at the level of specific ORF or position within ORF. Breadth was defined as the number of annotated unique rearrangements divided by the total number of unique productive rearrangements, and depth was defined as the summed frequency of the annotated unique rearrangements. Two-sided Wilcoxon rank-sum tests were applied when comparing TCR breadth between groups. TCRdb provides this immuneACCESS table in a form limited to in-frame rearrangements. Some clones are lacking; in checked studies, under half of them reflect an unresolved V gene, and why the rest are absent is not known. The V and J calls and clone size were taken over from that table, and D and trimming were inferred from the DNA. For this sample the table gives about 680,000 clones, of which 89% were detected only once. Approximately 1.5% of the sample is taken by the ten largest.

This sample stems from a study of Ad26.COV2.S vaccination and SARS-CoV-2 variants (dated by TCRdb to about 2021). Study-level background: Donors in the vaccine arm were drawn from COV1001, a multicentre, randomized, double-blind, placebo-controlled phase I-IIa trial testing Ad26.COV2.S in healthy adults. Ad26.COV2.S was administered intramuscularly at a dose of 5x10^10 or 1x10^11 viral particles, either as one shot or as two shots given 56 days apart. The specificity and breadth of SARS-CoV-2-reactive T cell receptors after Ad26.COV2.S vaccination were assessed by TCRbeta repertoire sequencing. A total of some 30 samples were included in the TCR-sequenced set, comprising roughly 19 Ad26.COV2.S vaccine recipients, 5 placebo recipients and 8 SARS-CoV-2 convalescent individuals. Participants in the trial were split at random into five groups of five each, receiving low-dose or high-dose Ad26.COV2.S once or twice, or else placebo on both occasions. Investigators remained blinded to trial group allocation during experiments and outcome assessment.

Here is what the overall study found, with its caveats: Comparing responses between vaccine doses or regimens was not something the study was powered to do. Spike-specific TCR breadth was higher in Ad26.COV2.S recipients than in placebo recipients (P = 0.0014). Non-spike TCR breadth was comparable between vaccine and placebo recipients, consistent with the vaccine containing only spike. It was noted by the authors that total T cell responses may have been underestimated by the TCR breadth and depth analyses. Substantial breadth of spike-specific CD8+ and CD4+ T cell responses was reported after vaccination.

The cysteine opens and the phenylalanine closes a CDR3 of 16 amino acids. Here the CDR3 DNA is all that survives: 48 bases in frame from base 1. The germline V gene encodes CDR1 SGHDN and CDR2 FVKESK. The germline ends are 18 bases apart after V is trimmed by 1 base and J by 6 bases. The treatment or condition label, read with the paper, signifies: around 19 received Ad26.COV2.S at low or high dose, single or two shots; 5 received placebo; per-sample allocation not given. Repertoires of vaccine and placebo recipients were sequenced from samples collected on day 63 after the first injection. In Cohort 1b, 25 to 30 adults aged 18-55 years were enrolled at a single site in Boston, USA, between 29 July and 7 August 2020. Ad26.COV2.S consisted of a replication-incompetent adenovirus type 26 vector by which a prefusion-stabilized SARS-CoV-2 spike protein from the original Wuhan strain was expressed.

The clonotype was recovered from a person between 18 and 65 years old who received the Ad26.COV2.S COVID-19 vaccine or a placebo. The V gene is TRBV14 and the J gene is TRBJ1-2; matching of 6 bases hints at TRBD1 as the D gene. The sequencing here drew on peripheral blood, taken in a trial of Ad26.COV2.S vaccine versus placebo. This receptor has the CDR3 CASSQGQGTFRNGYTF. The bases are TGTGCCAGCAGCCAAGGGCAGGGGACCTTCCGAAATGGCTACACCTTC. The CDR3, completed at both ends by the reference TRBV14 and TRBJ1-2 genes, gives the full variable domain EAGVTQFPSHSVIEKGQTVTLRCDPISGHDNLYWYRRVMGKEIKFLLHFVKESKQDESGMPNNRFLAERTGGTYSTLKVQPAELEDSGVYFCASSQGQGTFRNGYTFGSGTRLTVV.